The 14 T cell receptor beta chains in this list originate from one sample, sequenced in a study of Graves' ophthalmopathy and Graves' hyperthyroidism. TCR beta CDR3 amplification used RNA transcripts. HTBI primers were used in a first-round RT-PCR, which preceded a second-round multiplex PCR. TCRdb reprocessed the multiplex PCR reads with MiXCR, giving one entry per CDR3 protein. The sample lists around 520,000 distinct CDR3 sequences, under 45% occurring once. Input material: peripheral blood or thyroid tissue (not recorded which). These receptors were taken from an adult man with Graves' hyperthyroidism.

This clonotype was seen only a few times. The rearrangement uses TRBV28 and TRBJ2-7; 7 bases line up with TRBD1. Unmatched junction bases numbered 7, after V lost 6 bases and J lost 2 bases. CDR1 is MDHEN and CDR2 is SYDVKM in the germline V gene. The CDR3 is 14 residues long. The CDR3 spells CASRRTGEAYEQYF. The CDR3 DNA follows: TGTGCCAGCAGGCGGACAGGAGAAGCCTACGAGCAGTACTTC.

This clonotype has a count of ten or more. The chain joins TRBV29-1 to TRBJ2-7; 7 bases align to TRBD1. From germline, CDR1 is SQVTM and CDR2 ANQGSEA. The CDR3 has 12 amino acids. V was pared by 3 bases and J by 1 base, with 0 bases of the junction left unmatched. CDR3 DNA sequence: TGCAGCGTTGAGGGACAGTCCTACGAGCAGTACTTC. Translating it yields CSVEGQSYEQYF.

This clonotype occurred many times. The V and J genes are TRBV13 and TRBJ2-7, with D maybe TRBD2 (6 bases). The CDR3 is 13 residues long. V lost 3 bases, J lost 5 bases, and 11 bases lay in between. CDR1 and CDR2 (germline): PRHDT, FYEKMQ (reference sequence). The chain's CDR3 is CASSFEGRNEQYF. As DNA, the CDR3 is TGTGCCAGCAGCTTTGAGGGGAGGAACGAGCAGTACTTC.

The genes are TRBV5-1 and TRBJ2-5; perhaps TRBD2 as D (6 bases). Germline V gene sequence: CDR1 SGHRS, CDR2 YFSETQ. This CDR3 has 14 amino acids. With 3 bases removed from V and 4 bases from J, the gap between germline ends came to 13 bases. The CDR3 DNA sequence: TGCGCCAGCAGCTACCATCTGGGAGGAGAGACCCAGTACTTC. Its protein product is CASSYHLGGETQYF.

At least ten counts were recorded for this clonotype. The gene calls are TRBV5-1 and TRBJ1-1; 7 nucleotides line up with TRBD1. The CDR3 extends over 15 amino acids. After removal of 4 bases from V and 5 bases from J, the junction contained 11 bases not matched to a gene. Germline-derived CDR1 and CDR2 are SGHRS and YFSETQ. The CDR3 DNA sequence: TGCGCCAGCAGCCTCGCCATCACAGGGGATACTGAAGCTTTCTTT. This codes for CASSLAITGDTEAFF.

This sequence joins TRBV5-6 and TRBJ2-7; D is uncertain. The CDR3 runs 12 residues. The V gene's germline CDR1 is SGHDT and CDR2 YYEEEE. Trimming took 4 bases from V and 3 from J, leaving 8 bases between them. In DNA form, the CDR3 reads TGTGCCAGCAGCATGGGTTTCTACGAGCAGTACTTC. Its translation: CASSMGFYEQYF. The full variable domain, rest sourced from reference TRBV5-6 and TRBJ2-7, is DAGVTQSPTHLIKTRGQQVTLRCSPKSGHDTVSWYQQALGQGPQFIFQYYEEEERQRGNFPDRFSGHQFPNYSSELNVNALLLGDSALYLCASSMGFYEQYFGPGTRLTVT.

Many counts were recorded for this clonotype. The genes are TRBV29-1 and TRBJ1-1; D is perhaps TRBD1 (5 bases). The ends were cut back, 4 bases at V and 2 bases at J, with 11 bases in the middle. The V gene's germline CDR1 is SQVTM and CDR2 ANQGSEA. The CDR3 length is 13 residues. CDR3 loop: CSVGLGVNTEAFF. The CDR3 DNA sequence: TGCAGCGTTGGGTTAGGGGTTAACACTGAAGCTTTCTTT.

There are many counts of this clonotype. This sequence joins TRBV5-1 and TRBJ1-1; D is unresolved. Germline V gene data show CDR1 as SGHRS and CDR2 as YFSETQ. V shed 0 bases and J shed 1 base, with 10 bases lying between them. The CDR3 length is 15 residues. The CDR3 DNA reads TGCGCCAGCAGCTTGGTTGGGAGAGGGAACACTGAAGCTTTCTTT. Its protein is CASSLVGRGNTEAFF.

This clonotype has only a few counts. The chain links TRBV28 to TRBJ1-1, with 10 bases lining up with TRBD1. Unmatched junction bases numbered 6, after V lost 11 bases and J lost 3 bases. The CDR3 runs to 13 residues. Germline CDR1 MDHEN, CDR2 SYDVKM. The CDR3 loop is CAGGTGADTEAFF. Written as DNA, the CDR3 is TGTGCCGGGGGGACAGGGGCGGACACTGAAGCTTTCTTT.

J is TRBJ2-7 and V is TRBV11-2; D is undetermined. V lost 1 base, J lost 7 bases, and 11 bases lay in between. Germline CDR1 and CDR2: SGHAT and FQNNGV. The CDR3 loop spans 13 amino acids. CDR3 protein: CASSLVEAPEQYF. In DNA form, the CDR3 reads TGTGCCAGCAGCTTAGTAGAGGCGCCTGAGCAGTACTTC. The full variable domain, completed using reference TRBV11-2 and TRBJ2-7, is EAGVAQSPRYKIIEKRQSVAFWCNPISGHATLYWYQQILGQGPKLLIQFQNNGVVDDSQLPKDRFSAERLKGVDSTLKIQPAKLEDSAVYLCASSLVEAPEQYFGPGTRLTVT.

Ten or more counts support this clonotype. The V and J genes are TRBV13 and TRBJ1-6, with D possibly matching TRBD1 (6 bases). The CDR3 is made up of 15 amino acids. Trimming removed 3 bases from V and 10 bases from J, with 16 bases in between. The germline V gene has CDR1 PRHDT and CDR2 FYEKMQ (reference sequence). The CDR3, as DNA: TGTGCCAGCAGCTTGCGGGGGCATGTTGAATCACCCCTCCACTTT. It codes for CASSLRGHVESPLHF.

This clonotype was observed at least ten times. CDR3 in DNA: TGCGCCAGCAGCTTGGGGGACAGGGACACCGGGGAGCTGTTTTTT. Its protein is CASSLGDRDTGELFF. The chain has TRBV5-1 and TRBJ2-2; TRBD1 matches at 9 bases. The CDR3 has 15 residues. With V trimmed by 0 bases and J by 3 bases, 0 bases remained unmatched. The germline V gene has CDR1 SGHRS and CDR2 YFSETQ.

The CDR3 is CASSARDSQETQYF. The CDR3 DNA is TGTGCCAGCAGCGCCCGGGACAGCCAAGAGACCCAGTACTTC. V usage is TRBV11-2 and J usage is TRBJ2-5; TRBD1 agrees at 7 bases. V lost 5 bases, J lost 1 base, and 4 bases stayed unmatched. CDR1 SGHAT and CDR2 FQNNGV come from the germline V gene. This CDR3 contains 14 residues.

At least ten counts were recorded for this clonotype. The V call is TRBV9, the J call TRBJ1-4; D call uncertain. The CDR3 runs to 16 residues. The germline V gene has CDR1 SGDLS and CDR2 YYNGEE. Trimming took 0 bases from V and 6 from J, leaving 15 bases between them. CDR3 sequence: CASSVGARERDEKLFF. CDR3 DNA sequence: TGTGCCAGCAGCGTAGGGGCGCGAGAAAGAGATGAAAAACTGTTTTTT.